The clone carrying this T cell receptor beta chain was found a few times. The target antigen is unknown. Each individual donor underwent a draw of approximately 9.6 milliliters of peripheral blood. The CDR3 runs to 14 residues. Trimming cost V 6 bases and J 1 base; bases outside gene matches: 4. Germline lookup yields CDR1 SQVTM and CDR2 ANQGSEA. This specimen comes from a study of blood T cells in healthy people across ages. The overall study: About one barcoded beta molecule per two T cells was the capture yield of template switching. Broader study findings: A roughly linear age-dependent decrease characterized TCR beta diversity per million T cells.

With a J-beta primer mix and a sample-barcoded 5' primer, a second PCR ran roughly 6 to 11 cycles. TCRdb re-called the 5' RACE reads with MiXCR, one entry per CDR3 protein. The sample lists approximately 1,100,000 distinct CDR3 sequences, 35% to 55% seen once, with 15% to 20% in the top ten. The chain recombines TRBV29-1 with TRBJ2-3; 10 nucleotides match TRBD2. The specimen was blood. The source of this sequence is a woman aged 55-75 years in good health. CDR3 coding DNA: TGCAGCGTCGGGAGCGGGAGGGGCACAGATACGCAGTATTTT. Translating gives CSVGSGRGTDTQYF.